This T cell receptor beta chain was sequenced in a study of blood T cell repertoires in COVID-19. J gave up 4 bases and V 3 bases, and 5 bases lay outside the gene matches. The CDR3 loop spans 14 amino acids. Germline CDR1 is LNHDA and CDR2 is SQIVND (reference sequence). Generated by immunoSEQ multiplex PCR, the TCRdb table keeps only in-frame clones and is missing some. The top ten clones hold 7.2% of a sample with 59,000 or so clones, 70% to 90% of them seen once. The specimen sequenced was peripheral blood. J is TRBJ1-1 and V is TRBV19, with 7 bases identical to TRBD1. The source is a man aged 55 to 69 with acute or convalescent COVID-19. The CDR3 is CASSIRQGVTEAFF. The CDR3 nucleotides are TGTGCCAGTAGTATCAGACAGGGCGTCACTGAAGCTTTCTTT.